The 29 T cell receptor beta chains listed next were all sequenced from one sample in a study of T cell responses to AZD1222 COVID-19 vaccine. Clones were sequenced by immunoSEQ multiplex PCR, and TCRdb holds only the in-frame ones, with some missing. The profile covers around 150,000 clones, with roughly 94% appearing a single time and 1.3% taken by the ten largest. The sample was peripheral blood, taken on day 0 of AZD1222 vaccination. These receptors were obtained from an adult in good health.

This chain joins TRBV6-5 and TRBJ1-6, with no clear D. V gave up 5 bases and J gave up 8 bases, with 10 bases separating them. CDR3 size: 13 residues. CDR1 is MNHEY, CDR2 SVGAGI, per germline. CDR3 sequence (DNA): TGTGCCAGCAGTCCCTTCCGGGATTCACCCCTCCACTTT. Residues: CASSPFRDSPLHF.

This clone was counted once. CDR3 sequence (DNA): TGTGCTAGTGCCCTCGCCGGGGCCTATGGCTACACCTTC. It specifies CASALAGAYGYTF. The chain combines TRBV12-5 with TRBJ1-2, with a weak D call TRBD1 (5 bases). Germline-derived CDR1 and CDR2 are LGHNT and FRNRAP. This CDR3 region has 13 residues. V dropped 7 bases and J dropped 4 bases, with 13 bases sitting between them.

The chain has TRBV9 and TRBJ1-3; D may be TRBD1 (6 bases). CDR3 length: 18 residues. Germline V gene sequence: CDR1 SGDLS, CDR2 YYNGEE. The V end was cut by 8 bases, the J end by 0 bases, with 24 bases between. CDR3 amino acids: CASTMGANLKSSGNTIYF. The CDR3 bases are TGTGCCAGTACCATGGGGGCGAATCTTAAAAGCTCTGGAAACACCATATATTTT.

The chain is built from TRBV19 and TRBJ1-1, with unresolved D. The CDR3 covers 13 residues. Per the germline V gene, CDR1 is LNHDA and CDR2 is SQIVND (reference sequence). Trimming removed 6 bases at V and 3 bases at J, with 11 bases between. CDR3 sequence: CASRRWEDTEAFF. CDR3 bases: TGTGCCAGTAGGAGGTGGGAGGACACTGAAGCTTTCTTT.

The V call is TRBV6-5, the J call TRBJ1-6; the match to TRBD1 covers 8 bases. The trim removed 7 bases at V and 8 bases at J, leaving 4 bases unmatched. The length of the CDR3 is 13 residues. Germline V lookup: CDR1 MNHEY, CDR2 SVGAGI. The CDR3 nucleotides are TGTGCCAGCAAGGGACAGGAGTATTCACCCCTCCACTTT. Amino acid sequence: CASKGQEYSPLHF.

The chain has TRBV28 and TRBJ1-2; 9 bases align to TRBD1. The CDR3 spans 14 residues. Germline CDR1 MDHEN, CDR2 SYDVKM. The V segment lost 6 bases and the J segment 4 bases; nucleotides outside the gene matches: 6. The CDR3 DNA reads TGTGCCAGCAGCATAACAGGGGGCCGCTATGGCTACACCTTC. Protein: CASSITGGRYGYTF.

V is TRBV5-4 and J is TRBJ2-6, with D unclear. Trimming pared 0 bases from V and 2 bases from J, leaving 9 bases between. CDR1 and CDR2 from the germline V gene are SGHNT and YYREEE (reference sequence). The CDR3 loop spans 16 amino acids. CDR3 coding DNA: TGTGCCAGCAGCTTGGGGTCTGGGACTGGGGCCAACGTCCTGACTTTC. It encodes CASSLGSGTGANVLTF. The full variable domain, rest sourced from reference TRBV5-4 and TRBJ2-6, is ETGVTQSPTHLIKTRGQQVTLRCSSQSGHNTVSWYQQALGQGPQFIFQYYREEENGRGNFPPRFSGLQFPNYSSELNVNALELDDSALYLCASSLGSGTGANVLTFGAGSRLTVL.

The V gene is TRBV2, the J gene TRBJ1-4; TRBD1 might be the D (5 bases). The CDR3 has 12 residues. Germline V gene data show CDR1 as SNHLY and CDR2 as FYNNEI. The ends were cut back, 4 bases at V and 8 bases at J, with 8 bases in the middle. Here the CDR3 DNA reads TGTGCCAGCAGTGGGGGACGCGAAAAACTGTTTTTT. As protein: CASSGGREKLFF.

The count of this clone is one. The V gene is TRBV2, the J gene TRBJ1-2; D might be TRBD1 (5 bases). Germline assignment: CDR1 SNHLY and CDR2 FYNNEI. V was clipped by 4 bases and J by 4 bases, with 10 bases between them. This CDR3 is 13 amino acids long. The CDR3 DNA reads as TGTGCCAGCAGTGGACAGACGATCTATGGCTACACCTTC. It codes for CASSGQTIYGYTF.

The chain recombines TRBV28 with TRBJ1-1; D gene ambiguous. The CDR3 spans 13 residues. Germline loops: CDR1 MDHEN, CDR2 SYDVKM. The V and J ends lost 8 bases and 0 bases respectively, with 10 bases between them. The CDR3 here is CASAVLMNTEAFF. CDR3 coding DNA: TGTGCCAGCGCGGTATTAATGAACACTGAAGCTTTCTTT.

Only a few counts were recorded for this clone. CDR3 amino acids: CASSEQRGQITEAFF. DNA for the CDR3: TGTGCCAGCAGTGAACAAAGGGGGCAAATCACTGAAGCTTTCTTT. V usage is TRBV2 and J usage is TRBJ1-1, with 7 bases matching TRBD1. From germline, CDR1 is SNHLY and CDR2 FYNNEI. With V trimmed by 2 bases and J by 4 bases, 7 bases remained unmatched. This CDR3 contains 15 residues.

The chain couples TRBV7-9 to TRBJ2-7; maybe TRBD2 (6 bases). The CDR3 is made up of 13 amino acids. Trimming shortened V by 3 bases and J by 1 base, and 7 bases separated the two germline ends. Germline-derived CDR1 and CDR2 are SEHNR and FQNEAQ (reference sequence). CDR3 sequence reads: CASSFGRSYEQYV. The CDR3 DNA is TGTGCCAGCAGCTTTGGGAGGTCCTACGAGCAGTACGTC.

CDR3 in DNA: TGTGCCAGTAGTATAGTTCTACAGAATCAGCCCCAGCATTTT. It yields the protein CASSIVLQNQPQHF. This chain links TRBV19 with TRBJ1-5; the D is unclear. Germline V CDR1 and CDR2: LNHDA, SQIVND (reference sequence). Deletions cut 1 base from V and 4 bases from J, with 8 bases between. The CDR3 length is 14 residues.

The chain recombines TRBV7-2 with TRBJ1-2; the match to TRBD1 covers 7 bases. With 6 bases clipped from V and 5 bases from J, the junction kept 9 bases outside the gene matches. The germline gives CDR1 SGHTA, CDR2 FQGNSA. This CDR3 is 14 amino acids long. The DNA for the CDR3 is TGTGCCAGCAGTCCCTGGACAGGAGTTTATGGCTACACCTTC. This encodes CASSPWTGVYGYTF.

This rearrangement joins TRBV6-5 to TRBJ2-7; TRBD1 agrees at 7 bases. The CDR3 has 13 residues. Unmatched junction bases numbered 3, after V lost 7 bases and J lost 0 bases. Germline V gene data show CDR1 as MNHEY and CDR2 as SVGAGI. The CDR3 loop is CASKQGNSYEQYV. The CDR3 region has the DNA TGTGCCAGCAAACAGGGGAACTCCTACGAGCAGTACGTC.

The chain has TRBV4-3 and TRBJ1-1, with D tentatively TRBD1 (5 bases). CDR1 and CDR2 (germline): LGHNA, YSLEER. The CDR3 runs 14 residues. V lost 1 base and J 6 bases, leaving 12 bases between the germline ends. As DNA, the CDR3 is TGCGCCAGCAGCCAAGGAGCCTGGGGCTCTGAAGCTTTCTTT. Protein product: CASSQGAWGSEAFF.

The chain couples TRBV19 to TRBJ2-1; no reliable D call. The CDR3 is 16 residues long. V lost 3 bases, J lost 0 bases, and 12 bases lay in between. CDR1 LNHDA and CDR2 SQIVND come from the germline V gene (reference sequence). This chain's CDR3 is CASSIGERSSYNEQFF. In DNA, the CDR3 is TGTGCCAGTAGTATCGGAGAAAGGAGCTCCTACAATGAGCAGTTCTTC.

V is TRBV5-5 and J is TRBJ1-1; D is undetermined. The CDR3 loop spans 13 amino acids. V lost 0 bases and J lost 5, with 8 bases in between. CDR1 and CDR2 from the germline V gene are SGHKS and YYEKEE (reference sequence). The CDR3 DNA follows: TGTGCCAGCAGCTTGGTGTTGGATACTGAAGCTTTCTTT. Residues: CASSLVLDTEAFF.

The CDR3 region has the DNA TGTGCCTGGAGTTTGGGACACATCTCTGGAAACACCATATATTTT. Residues: CAWSLGHISGNTIYF. V gene TRBV30 combines with J gene TRBJ1-3; possibly TRBD1 for D (6 bases). V was cut by 2 bases and J by 0 bases, with 11 bases left in between. Per the germline V gene, CDR1 is GTSNPN and CDR2 is SVGIG (reference sequence). The CDR3 loop spans 15 amino acids.

In its sample, this clone was seen once. The chain combines TRBV15 with TRBJ2-7; TRBD1 might be the D (6 bases). The CDR3 is 14 amino acids. Germline CDR1 reads LNHNV; CDR2 reads YYDKDF (reference sequence). With 0 bases removed from V and 0 bases from J, the gap between germline ends came to 6 bases. CDR3 bases: TGTGCCACCAGCAGAGACAGGGGCTCCTACGAGCAGTACGTC. This encodes CATSRDRGSYEQYV.

Comment on this clone: The sample holds other DNA sequences that translate to the same CDR3. J is TRBJ2-3 and V is TRBV28; D gene uncertain. With 4 bases removed from V and 2 bases from J, the gap between germline ends came to 7 bases. The CDR3 has 13 amino acids. The germline gives CDR1 MDHEN, CDR2 SYDVKM. The CDR3 region is CASSSTSTDTQYF. As DNA, the CDR3 is TGTGCCAGCAGTTCGACATCCACAGATACGCAGTATTTT.

In this sample, this clone turned up once. CDR3 residues: CASSPGLAGGPSTDTQYF. The CDR3 bases are TGTGCCAGCTCACCGGGGCTAGCGGGAGGGCCGAGCACAGATACGCAGTATTTT. The V call is TRBV18, the J call TRBJ2-3; 12 bases map to TRBD2. CDR3 length: 18 residues. Unmatched junction bases numbered 7, after V lost 3 bases and J lost 0 bases. CDR1 and CDR2 from the germline V gene are KGHSH and LQKENI. The complete variable domain, with remaining parts taken from reference TRBV18 and TRBJ2-3, reads NAGVMQNPRHLVRRRGQEARLRCSPMKGHSHVYWYRQLPEEGLKFMVYLQKENIIDESGMPKERFSAEFPKEGPSILRIQQVVRGDSAAYFCASSPGLAGGPSTDTQYFGPGTRLTVL.

This chain uses TRBV11-2 with TRBJ1-1, with D perhaps matching TRBD1 (5 bases). This CDR3 has 14 amino acids. CDR1 and CDR2 (germline): SGHAT, FQNNGV. Trimming left V 1 base short and J 1 base short, with 7 bases between. CDR3 sequence reads: CASSLGQGNTEAFF. The CDR3 nucleotides are TGTGCCAGCAGCTTAGGGCAGGGGAACACTGAAGCTTTCTTT.

Points on this clone: Germline and junction disagree at one end, which may indicate a read error. The V call is TRBV10-3, the J call TRBJ1-1; 8 bases are a match to TRBD1. Germline V gene sequence: CDR1 ENHRY, CDR2 SYGVKD. The CDR3 extends over 16 amino acids. Written as DNA, the CDR3 is TGTGCCATCAGAATTTCCTACGGACAGGGCCACACCGAAGCTTTCTTT. This gives the protein CAIRISYGQGHTEAFF.

Of note for this clone: A junction boundary mismatches the germline segment, possibly from a read error. The chain couples TRBV29-1 to TRBJ1-2; D perhaps matches TRBD1 (5 bases). The CDR3 sequence is 17 residues long. From germline, CDR1 is SQVTM and CDR2 ANQGSEA. The CDR3 bases are TGCAGCGTTCAAGAGCGACACGAGCGGGGGGTAGGCTATGGCTACACCTTC. Its protein is CSVQERHERGVGYGYTF.

This clone has a single count. This chain connects TRBV25-1 to TRBJ2-5, with 13 bases lining up with TRBD2. This CDR3 spans 13 amino acids. V lost 8 bases, J lost 4 bases, and 1 base stayed unmatched. CDR1 is MGHDK, CDR2 SYGVNS, per germline. CDR3 protein: CASRTSGGETQYF. CDR3 in DNA: TGTGCCAGCCGGACTAGCGGGGGAGAGACCCAGTACTTC.

The V call is TRBV19, the J call TRBJ2-1; TRBD2 matches 11 bases. The germline V gene encodes CDR1 LNHDA and CDR2 SQIVND (reference sequence). V lost 1 base, J lost 7 bases, and 3 bases stayed unmatched. The CDR3 runs to 15 residues. The CDR3 DNA is TGTGCCAGTAGTATAGGACTAGCGGGGAGTAATGAGCAGTTCTTC. This encodes CASSIGLAGSNEQFF.

The V and J genes are TRBV5-1 and TRBJ1-1, with D hard to call. The germline CDR1 and CDR2 sequences are SGHRS and YFSETQ. Trimming removed 4 bases from V and 1 base from J, with 5 bases in between. The CDR3 has 12 amino acids. The CDR3 loop is CASSTENTEAFF. The CDR3 coding sequence is TGCGCCAGCAGCACCGAGAACACTGAAGCTTTCTTT. The full variable domain, in which reference TRBV5-1 and TRBJ1-1 provide the parts outside the CDR3, is KAGVTQTPRYLIKTRGQQVTLSCSPISGHRSVSWYQQTPGQGLQFLFEYFSETQRNKGNFPGRFSGRQFSNSRSEMNVSTLELGDSALYLCASSTENTEAFFGQGTRLTVV.

In the case of this clone: Within the sample, other DNA sequences also encode this same CDR3. V gene TRBV7-8 combines with J gene TRBJ1-1; D unresolved. Trimming stripped 3 bases from V and 1 base from J, with 9 bases between. CDR1 SGHVS and CDR2 FQNEAQ come from the germline V gene. The CDR3 has 14 residues. The CDR3 DNA sequence: TGTGCCAGCAGCTTGGTTAGTGGGAACACTGAAGCTTTCTTT. Amino acids: CASSLVSGNTEAFF.